The 16 T cell receptor beta chains below come from one sample, sequenced in a study of blood T cells in healthy people across ages. Primers used in a second PCR of roughly 7 to 12 cycles were a sample-barcoded 5' primer and a J-beta primer mix. In TCRdb, the 5' RACE reads were re-called with MiXCR into one record per CDR3 protein. The sample has 700,000 or so distinct CDR3 sequences; 40% to 50% are singletons. Sequenced input: blood. The receptors originated from a man of 80 years or more in good health.

This chain links TRBV28 with TRBJ2-7; the match to TRBD2 covers 13 bases. V lost 4 bases to trimming and J lost 2 bases; unmatched junction nucleotides: 8. Germline V gene lookup returns CDR1 MDHEN and CDR2 SYDVKM. The length of the CDR3 is 17 residues. The CDR3: CASSSPGLAGLTYEQYF. In DNA, the CDR3 is TGTGCCAGCAGTTCCCCGGGACTAGCGGGGCTTACCTACGAGCAGTACTTC.

This rearrangement joins TRBV11-2 to TRBJ2-7; tentatively, D is TRBD2 (6 bases). Trimming took 5 bases from V and 3 from J, leaving 11 bases between them. Looked up from germline, CDR1 is SGHAT and CDR2 is FQNNGV. The CDR3 consists of 13 residues. The CDR3 sequence is CASSVGGVYEQYF. The CDR3, as DNA: TGTGCCAGCAGCGTGGGAGGAGTCTACGAGCAGTACTTC.

This clonotype was counted a few times. The chain uses TRBV28 and TRBJ2-3; a possible D gene is TRBD2 (5 bases). The CDR3 spans 14 residues. Trimming removed 7 bases from V and 5 bases from J, with 16 bases in between. Germline V gene data show CDR1 as MDHEN and CDR2 as SYDVKM. Written as DNA, the CDR3 is TGTGCCAGCACATCGGCTAGCCTTCTAGATACGCAGTATTTT. It codes for CASTSASLLDTQYF.

This clonotype has a handful of counts. V usage is TRBV12-3 or TRBV12-4 and J usage is TRBJ2-7; 9 nucleotides match TRBD1. The V gene end was trimmed by 5 bases and the J gene end by 1 base; junction bases not matched to a gene: 3. The CDR3 sequence is 14 residues long. The CDR3 DNA reads TGTGCCAGCAGTCGGACAGGGGATTCCTACGAGCAGTACTTC. Its protein is CASSRTGDSYEQYF.

This clonotype was detected a few times. The V call is TRBV7-9, the J call TRBJ1-2; 8 positions match TRBD1. Germline lookup yields CDR1 SEHNR and CDR2 FQNEAQ (reference sequence). CDR3 length: 12 residues. The trim removed 9 bases at V and 7 bases at J, leaving 7 bases unmatched. This CDR3 reads CASTPGGSGYTF. The CDR3 region has the DNA TGTGCCAGTACCCCAGGGGGCTCTGGCTACACCTTC.

The chain combines TRBV3-1 with TRBJ1-1, with 7 bases identical to TRBD1. Unmatched junction bases numbered 4, after V lost 2 bases and J lost 1 base. The length of the CDR3 is 15 residues. CDR1 LGHDT and CDR2 YNNKEL come from the germline V gene (reference sequence). CDR3 residues: CASSQRDRENTEAFF. DNA for the CDR3: TGTGCCAGCAGCCAAAGGGACAGAGAGAACACTGAAGCTTTCTTT.

This clonotype has only a few counts. V usage is TRBV2 and J usage is TRBJ1-2; D gene unclear. The CDR3 is made up of 14 amino acids. Germline loops: CDR1 SNHLY, CDR2 FYNNEI. V dropped 8 bases and J dropped 0 bases, with 13 bases sitting between them. CDR3 residues: CASRSQTSNYGYTF. CDR3 in DNA: TGTGCCAGCCGCTCCCAGACCTCTAACTATGGCTACACCTTC.

This clonotype was counted only a few times. The rearrangement links TRBV6-1 to TRBJ2-1; 13 bases are a match to TRBD2. The CDR3 is 15 residues long. Trimming took 4 bases from V and 7 from J; bases not matched to a gene: 4. Germline CDR1 is MNHNS and CDR2 is SASEGT. CDR3 loop: CASSGGLAGDNEQFF. CDR3 sequence (DNA): TGTGCCAGCAGTGGAGGACTAGCGGGAGATAATGAGCAGTTCTTC.

The rearrangement joins TRBV14 to TRBJ2-5, with no clear D. Germline V gives CDR1 SGHDN, CDR2 FVKESK. This CDR3 has 13 amino acids. V lost 0 bases, J lost 11 bases, and 13 bases lay in between. The CDR3 DNA reads TGTGCCAGCAGCCAAGAGCCCGTCAATGAGCAGTACTTC. Translating it yields CASSQEPVNEQYF.

This chain uses TRBV6-2 or TRBV6-3 with TRBJ2-3, with 10 bases that match TRBD2. CDR3 length equals 18 residues. Trimming removed 6 bases from V and 1 base from J; junction bases left unmatched: 13. Germline CDR1 MNHEY, CDR2 SVGEGT. CDR3 in DNA: TGTGCCAGCAGCACCAGTTACGTAGGACTAGCGGGCACAGATACGCAGTATTTT. This gives the protein CASSTSYVGLAGTDTQYF.

V usage is TRBV9 and J usage is TRBJ2-3; D uncertain. Germline V gives CDR1 SGDLS, CDR2 YYNGEE. The CDR3 sequence is 15 residues long. V lost 1 base and J lost 3, with 12 bases in between. This CDR3 reads CASSVRSLVTDTQYF. In DNA, the CDR3 is TGTGCCAGCAGCGTACGATCATTGGTTACAGATACGCAGTATTTT.

This clonotype was seen only a few times. The V gene is TRBV28, the J gene TRBJ2-7, with TRBD2 as a possible D gene (6 bases). Germline V gene lookup returns CDR1 MDHEN and CDR2 SYDVKM. V was cut by 5 bases and J by 0 bases, with 14 bases left in between. This CDR3 region has 15 residues. The CDR3 reads CASSPAGSSSYEQYF. DNA of the CDR3: TGTGCCAGCAGTCCAGCGGGTTCCAGCTCCTACGAGCAGTACTTC.

This clonotype was counted only a few times. The junction departs from the called germline gene at one end, perhaps through a read error. V and J are TRBV20-1 and TRBJ2-5; the match to TRBD1 covers 7 bases. There are 12 residues in the CDR3. In germline, CDR1 is DFQATT, CDR2 SNEGSKA (reference sequence). CDR3: CSAREGAETQYF. In DNA, the CDR3 is TGCAGTGCCAGAGAGGGGGCAGAGACCCAGTACTTC.

This clonotype has only a few counts. V gene TRBV3-1 combines with J gene TRBJ2-7; D may correspond to TRBD1 or TRBD2 (5 bases each). V dropped 0 bases and J dropped 6 bases, with 12 bases sitting between them. CDR3 length: 14 amino acids. CDR1 and CDR2 (germline): LGHDT, YNNKEL (reference sequence). The CDR3 sequence is CASSQDGALGEQYF. The CDR3 DNA follows: TGTGCCAGCAGCCAAGACGGGGCGTTGGGCGAGCAGTACTTC.

The V gene is TRBV27, the J gene TRBJ2-7; TRBD1 aligns across 11 bases. Germline CDR1 reads MNHEY; CDR2 reads SMNVEV (reference sequence). CDR3 length: 14 amino acids. Germline trimming cut 6 bases from V and 4 bases from J; bases unmatched to any gene: 5. CDR3 sequence (DNA): TGTGCCAGCAGGCGGACAGGGGGCGCGTACGAGCAGTACTTC. Translated, it gives CASRRTGGAYEQYF.

The V and J genes are TRBV6-5 and TRBJ2-3, with TRBD2 matching over 7 bases. Germline lookup yields CDR1 MNHEY and CDR2 SVGAGI. V trimming: 2 bases; J trimming: 3 bases; junction bases outside the gene matches: 5. The CDR3 has 15 amino acids. The DNA for the CDR3 is TGTGCCAGCAGTTACAAGAGCGGGACGACAGATACGCAGTATTTT. This gives the protein CASSYKSGTTDTQYF.